The entry below gives a single T cell receptor beta chain sequence along with its context. The antigen is not known. PCR amplification relied on 60 Vbeta primers (plus 13 Jbeta primers). Some clones are missing from TCRdb's copy, which holds only in-frame ones; the method was immunoSEQ multiplex PCR. The data hold under 110,000 clones, with 60% to 80% observed a single time. The data originate from a study of cytomegalovirus exposure and HLA in healthy donors. The CDR3 has 15 residues. The V gene's germline CDR1 is SGHRS and CDR2 YFSETQ. V was pared by 4 bases and J by 8 bases, with 22 bases between. Donors counted as nominally healthy when sampled, yet unrecorded immune exposures were likely. Study results and caveats: Using the classifier, cytomegalovirus status was reportedly diagnosed with high specificity and sensitivity. A likely sequencing artifact accounted for one observed cluster of highly shared sequence variants.

Sequences were obtained from PBMCs. The receptor's source is a man aged 40-55 years in good health and CMV-seronegative. This chain uses TRBV5-1 with TRBJ2-7, with D maybe TRBD2 (7 bases). The CDR3 DNA reads TGCGCCAGCAGCCCAGGGGCGGGGGAGGATATGAAGCAGTACTTC. Translated: CASSPGAGEDMKQYF.